This entry concerns a single T cell receptor (beta chain). This sample stems from a study of shared clonotypes between healthy human individuals. The CDR3 runs to 12 residues. Between the trimmed V and J ends, which lost 4 bases and 8 bases, there was a span of 11 bases. CDR1 is GTSNPN, CDR2 SVGIG, per germline (reference sequence). TCRdb's table, derived via immunoSEQ multiplex PCR, lists solely in-frame clones and lacks some. The sample has some 680,000 clones, 73% seen once. The chain links TRBV30 to TRBJ1-4, with TRBD1 as a possible D gene (6 bases). Sequencing used memory CD4+ T cells sorted from blood. The subset is: CD45RA-negative fraction. The clonotype comes from a woman aged 30 to 39 in good health. The CDR3 DNA is TGTGCCTGGAAGGGGGTAGGCGAAAAACTGTTTTTT. Translation: CAWKGVGEKLFF. Full variable domain (outside the CDR3, taken from reference TRBV30 and TRBJ1-4): SQTIHQWPATLVQPVGSPLSLECTVEGTSNPNLYWYRQAAGRGLQLLFYSVGIGQISSEVPQNLSASRPQDRQFILSSKKLLLSDSGFYLCAWKGVGEKLFFGSGTQLSVL.